The 7 T cell receptor beta chains listed next were all sequenced from one sample in a study of cytomegalovirus exposure and HLA in healthy donors. PCR primers comprised 60 Vbeta and 13 Jbeta primers. Clones were sequenced by immunoSEQ multiplex PCR, and TCRdb holds only the in-frame ones, with some missing. The table lists about 52,000 clones, roughly 50% of them singletons. The material sequenced was PBMCs. Receptors originate from a human donor in good health.

This chain uses TRBV2 with TRBJ2-1; 11 nucleotides line up with TRBD1. V gave up 3 bases and J gave up 6 bases; unmatched junction bases: 1. The CDR3 runs 14 residues. CDR1 and CDR2 (germline): SNHLY, FYNNEI. The chain's CDR3 is CASSEGTGGNEQFF. The CDR3 DNA is TGTGCCAGCAGTGAGGGGACAGGGGGCAATGAGCAGTTCTTC. The whole variable domain, filled in from reference TRBV2 and TRBJ2-1, reads EPEVTQTPSHQVTQMGQEVILRCVPISNHLYFYWYRQILGQKVEFLVSFYNNEISEKSEIFDDQFSVERPDGSNFTLKIRSTKLEDSAMYFCASSEGTGGNEQFFGPGTRLTVL.

The chain uses TRBV10-1 and TRBJ2-1, with TRBD1 matching over 11 bases. The CDR3 extends over 17 amino acids. Germline V gives CDR1 WNHNN, CDR2 SYGVQD (reference sequence). J gave up 7 bases and V 1 base, and 9 bases lay outside the gene matches. The DNA for the CDR3 is TGCGCCAGCAGTGAGTGGTTGGCGGGACAGGGGGTAAATGAGCAGTTCTTC. Amino acid sequence: CASSEWLAGQGVNEQFF.

J is TRBJ2-5 and V is TRBV5-1, with D hard to call. The CDR3 is 15 amino acids. V was cut by 2 bases and J by 1 base, with 12 bases left in between. Germline-derived CDR1 and CDR2 are SGHRS and YFSETQ. The CDR3 protein is CASSFANPSQETQYF. CDR3 coding DNA: TGCGCCAGCAGCTTCGCTAACCCGTCCCAAGAGACCCAGTACTTC. Variable domain in full (rest from reference TRBV5-1 and TRBJ2-5): KAGVTQTPRYLIKTRGQQVTLSCSPISGHRSVSWYQQTPGQGLQFLFEYFSETQRNKGNFPGRFSGRQFSNSRSEMNVSTLELGDSALYLCASSFANPSQETQYFGPGTRLLVL.

The chain carries TRBV18 and TRBJ1-5; 7 bases are a match to TRBD1. CDR3 length: 16 residues. The V gene's germline CDR1 is KGHSH and CDR2 LQKENI. The V gene end was trimmed by 10 bases and the J gene end by 4 bases; junction bases not matched to a gene: 16. The CDR3 reads CATSPMAGTENQPQHF. CDR3 bases: TGTGCCACCTCTCCTATGGCCGGGACAGAAAATCAGCCCCAGCATTTT.

The rearrangement links TRBV30 to TRBJ1-5, with D possibly matching TRBD1 (5 bases). V was shortened by 0 bases and J by 7 bases, with 16 bases between the two germline ends. Looked up from germline, CDR1 is GTSNPN and CDR2 is SVGIG (reference sequence). The CDR3 has 15 residues. The CDR3 bases are TGTGCCTGGAGTGTCGGGGGAAGGAATATGCAGCCCCAGCATTTT. Translating gives CAWSVGGRNMQPQHF.

CDR3 protein: CASSQDHAGVLSQPQHF. Here the CDR3 DNA reads TGCGCCAGCAGCCAAGATCATGCGGGGGTTTTGAGTCAGCCCCAGCATTTT. This chain links TRBV4-1 with TRBJ1-5, with D possibly matching TRBD1 (5 bases). The germline V gene encodes CDR1 MGHRA and CDR2 YSYEKL. The CDR3 is made up of 17 amino acids. V shed 0 bases and J shed 6 bases, with 18 bases lying between them.

This clone showed up just once. The rearrangement uses TRBV25-1 and TRBJ2-1, with 10 bases that match TRBD2. Germline lookup yields CDR1 MGHDK and CDR2 SYGVNS. CDR3 length: 15 residues. V shed 4 bases and J 3 bases; nucleotides not matched to a gene: 3. The CDR3 loop is CASSGSSGGYNEQFF. The DNA of the CDR3 is TGTGCCAGCAGTGGATCTAGCGGGGGCTACAATGAGCAGTTCTTC.